This entry lists 25 T cell receptor beta chains sequenced from one sample in a study of cytomegalovirus exposure and HLA in healthy donors. PCR amplification relied on 60 Vbeta primers (plus 13 Jbeta primers). Profiling relied on immunoSEQ multiplex PCR, and the TCRdb table lists in-frame clones only, not all of them. The sample lists about 130,000 clones; 65% to 90% were seen once. Material: PBMCs. The receptors were gathered from a man aged 18 to 29 in good health and CMV-seronegative.

The rearrangement links TRBV12-5 to TRBJ2-7; 7 nucleotides align to TRBD1. Germline assignment: CDR1 LGHNT and CDR2 FRNRAP. CDR3 length: 17 residues. The J segment lost 3 bases and the V segment lost 2 bases, leaving 13 bases of the junction unmatched. The CDR3 here is CASGLLPKGGVFYEQYF. The CDR3 DNA reads as TGTGCTAGTGGTTTGCTACCAAAAGGGGGCGTCTTCTACGAGCAGTACTTC.

This clone occurred once. The rearrangement uses TRBV7-9 and TRBJ2-7, with TRBD1 matching 10 bases. The CDR3 runs 15 residues. CDR1 is SEHNR and CDR2 is FQNEAQ in the germline V gene (reference sequence). The V gene end was trimmed by 5 bases and the J gene end by 1 base; junction bases not matched to a gene: 5. The CDR3 DNA follows: TGTGCCAGCAGCCTAAGACAGGGGGCTTCCTACGAGCAGTACTTC. This encodes CASSLRQGASYEQYF.

The V gene is TRBV7-9, the J gene TRBJ1-3, with 10 nucleotides matching TRBD1. Unmatched junction bases numbered 16, after V lost 10 bases and J lost 4 bases. Germline values: CDR1 SEHNR, CDR2 FQNEAQ (reference sequence). This CDR3 comprises 17 residues. CDR3 in amino acids: CAIRATTGTGEGNTIYF. As DNA, the CDR3 is TGTGCCATCCGCGCAACAACCGGGACAGGGGAAGGAAACACCATATATTTT.

The J gene is TRBJ2-5, the V gene TRBV28; tentatively, D is TRBD2 (5 bases). The CDR3 runs to 17 residues. Germline V gene sequence: CDR1 MDHEN, CDR2 SYDVKM. Trimming cost V 4 bases and J 5 bases, with 23 bases left between them. CDR3 in amino acids: CASSYTRRLDGGETQYF. In nucleotides, the CDR3 is TGTGCCAGCAGTTACACCCGGCGGCTAGACGGAGGCGAGACCCAGTACTTC.

The chain combines TRBV4-1 with TRBJ1-4; possible D gene TRBD1, 5 bases. This CDR3 is 15 amino acids long. Germline values: CDR1 MGHRA, CDR2 YSYEKL. V gave up 1 base and J gave up 7 bases, with 13 bases separating them. Here the CDR3 DNA reads TGCGCCAGCAGCCAAGTATCAGGGAGGGGTGAAAAACTGTTTTTT. Translation: CASSQVSGRGEKLFF.

The chain carries TRBV7-9 and TRBJ1-1, with a tentative D call TRBD1 (5 bases). The CDR3 extends over 15 amino acids. With 5 bases removed from V and 5 bases from J, the gap between germline ends came to 18 bases. CDR1 is SEHNR, CDR2 FQNEAQ, per germline (reference sequence). CDR3 in amino acids: CASSPPLGGWTEAFF. The CDR3 DNA reads as TGTGCCAGCAGCCCCCCTTTGGGGGGGTGGACTGAAGCTTTCTTT.

The chain recombines TRBV19 with TRBJ1-6; TRBD1 matches 11 bases. V lost 6 bases, J lost 8 bases, and 9 bases stayed unmatched. The germline gives CDR1 LNHDA, CDR2 SQIVND (reference sequence). The CDR3 totals 16 residues. CDR3 loop: CASSMVRTGGDSPLHF. DNA of the CDR3: TGTGCCAGTAGCATGGTTAGGACAGGGGGCGATTCACCCCTCCACTTT.

A few counts support this clone. This chain links TRBV5-6 with TRBJ1-1; unclear D gene. Trimming removed 1 base at V and 10 bases at J, with 14 bases between. Germline CDR1 reads SGHDT; CDR2 reads YYEEEE. CDR3 size: 13 residues. The CDR3 sequence is CASSLSSHLVAFF. CDR3 in DNA: TGTGCCAGCAGCTTGTCTAGTCATCTAGTAGCTTTCTTT.

This clone was found a few times. The J gene is TRBJ1-5, the V gene TRBV7-8, with D possibly TRBD1 on 6 matching bases. V lost 2 bases and J 1 base, leaving 15 bases between the germline ends. Germline V lookup: CDR1 SGHVS, CDR2 FQNEAQ. This CDR3 is built from 17 residues. CDR3 nucleotides: TGTGCCAGCAGCTTATCGGAAACAGGGCGAAGCAATCAGCCCCAGCATTTT. Translation gives CASSLSETGRSNQPQHF.

The chain is built from TRBV7-2 and TRBJ2-3; D ambiguous. The CDR3 has 12 residues. Germline V gene data show CDR1 as SGHTA and CDR2 as FQGNSA. Deletions cut 11 bases from V and 6 bases from J, with 15 bases between. As DNA, the CDR3 is TGTGCCTGCAACTCCTACCCGGATACGCAGTATTTT. Translating gives CACNSYPDTQYF. Together with reference TRBV7-2 and TRBJ2-3, the CDR3 gives the full variable domain: GAGVSQSPSNKVTEKGKDVELRCDPISGHTALYWYRQSLGQGLEFLIYFQGNSAPDKSGLPSDRFSAERTGGSVSTLTIQRTQQEDSAVYLCACNSYPDTQYFGPGTRLTVL.

This sequence joins TRBV28 and TRBJ1-2, with TRBD1 as a possible D gene (6 bases). The CDR3 extends over 12 amino acids. Looked up from germline, CDR1 is MDHEN and CDR2 is SYDVKM. V lost 2 bases, J lost 8 bases, and 9 bases lay in between. CDR3 residues: CASSLLGQGYTF. CDR3 coding DNA: TGTGCCAGCAGTTTACTAGGACAGGGCTACACCTTC.

V is TRBV29-1 and J is TRBJ2-3; 8 bases are shared with TRBD1. The CDR3 covers 12 residues. Germline CDR1 is SQVTM and CDR2 is ANQGSEA. With V trimmed by 7 bases and J by 10 bases, 10 bases remained unmatched. As DNA, the CDR3 is TGCAGCGCTCGGACAGGGCCCAGCTCGCAGTATTTT. Translating it yields CSARTGPSSQYF.

V and J are TRBV7-9 and TRBJ2-3; 9 nucleotides align to TRBD1. V lost 2 bases and J lost 2; bases outside the gene matches: 14. This CDR3 has 19 amino acids. Germline V gene lookup returns CDR1 SEHNR and CDR2 FQNEAQ (reference sequence). Here the CDR3 reads CASSLFIIRQGGITDTQYF. The CDR3 region has the DNA TGTGCCAGCAGCTTATTCATCATTCGACAGGGGGGGATCACAGATACGCAGTATTTT.

J is TRBJ2-6 and V is TRBV5-4; D is ambiguous. V shed 0 bases and J shed 1 base, with 11 bases lying between them. Per germline, CDR1 SGHNT and CDR2 YYREEE (reference sequence). This CDR3 is built from 17 residues. CDR3 DNA sequence: TGTGCCAGCAGCTTGGACAGCCCCTTTTCTGGGGCCAACGTCCTGACTTTC. Its protein is CASSLDSPFSGANVLTF.

The chain is built from TRBV2 and TRBJ1-4; no definite D call. Trimming took 10 bases from V and 10 from J, leaving 10 bases between them. In germline, CDR1 is SNHLY, CDR2 FYNNEI. The length of the CDR3 is 10 residues. The CDR3 loop reads CATLSGKLFF. CDR3 coding DNA: TGTGCCACCCTGAGTGGAAAACTGTTTTTT.

This clone was recorded only once. The chain recombines TRBV5-6 with TRBJ2-3; 10 bases agree with TRBD1. There are 15 residues in the CDR3. V was clipped by 4 bases and J by 5 bases; unmatched bases: 7. Germline V CDR1 and CDR2: SGHDT, YYEEEE. The CDR3 nucleotides read TGTGCCAGCAGCGTGGGACAGGGGTTGAGAGATACGCAGTATTTT. This encodes CASSVGQGLRDTQYF.

The chain combines TRBV7-9 with TRBJ2-7; 9 nucleotides match TRBD1. CDR3 size: 14 residues. Unmatched junction bases numbered 4, after V lost 5 bases and J lost 2 bases. Germline lookup yields CDR1 SEHNR and CDR2 FQNEAQ (reference sequence). The CDR3 DNA reads as TGTGCCAGCAGCCCCGGGACAGGGACCTACGAGCAGTACTTC. Protein product: CASSPGTGTYEQYF.

The rearrangement links TRBV5-1 to TRBJ1-1, with a weak D call TRBD1 (5 bases). Germline V gene data show CDR1 as SGHRS and CDR2 as YFSETQ. This CDR3 contains 11 residues. The V and J ends lost 4 bases and 9 bases respectively, with 10 bases between them. The CDR3 nucleotides are TGCGCCAGCAGCAAGCAGGGAAAAGCTTTCTTT. Translating it yields CASSKQGKAFF.

J is TRBJ1-3 and V is TRBV5-1; no reliable D call. CDR1 and CDR2 (germline): SGHRS, YFSETQ. This CDR3 is 16 amino acids long. V was pared by 0 bases and J by 1 base, with 11 bases between. Here the CDR3 reads CASSLAGGNSGNTIYF. CDR3 bases: TGCGCCAGCAGCTTGGCCGGAGGGAATTCTGGAAACACCATATATTTT.

The J gene is TRBJ2-1, the V gene TRBV19; 7 bases agree with TRBD1. Germline lookup yields CDR1 LNHDA and CDR2 SQIVND (reference sequence). The CDR3 runs 14 residues. V dropped 1 base and J dropped 8; count of bases not matched to a gene: 5. CDR3 DNA sequence: TGTGCCAGTAGTATAGGGGACAGTGTCGATGAGCAGTTCTTC. Protein sequence: CASSIGDSVDEQFF. The full variable domain, in which reference TRBV19 and TRBJ2-1 provide the parts outside the CDR3, is DGGITQSPKYLFRKEGQNVTLSCEQNLNHDAMYWYRQDPGQGLRLIYYSQIVNDFQKGDIAEGYSVSREKKESFPLTVTSAQKNPTAFYLCASSIGDSVDEQFFGPGTRLTVL.

This rearrangement joins TRBV14 to TRBJ1-2; the match to TRBD1 covers 8 bases. Unmatched junction bases numbered 8, after V lost 4 bases and J lost 4 bases. This CDR3 contains 15 residues. Germline V gives CDR1 SGHDN, CDR2 FVKESK. CDR3 coding DNA: TGTGCCAGCAGCCCATACCGGACAGGGCGCTATGGCTACACCTTC. This sequence encodes CASSPYRTGRYGYTF.

This sequence joins TRBV18 and TRBJ1-5; 11 positions match TRBD1. With 2 bases clipped from V and 6 bases from J, the junction kept 6 bases outside the gene matches. This CDR3 spans 16 amino acids. CDR1 and CDR2 (germline): KGHSH, LQKENI. CDR3 sequence (DNA): TGTGCCAGCTCACCAAGGGACAGGGGGATAGGTCAGCCCCAGCATTTT. Its translation is CASSPRDRGIGQPQHF.

The rearrangement links TRBV25-1 to TRBJ2-7; D call uncertain. The V gene's germline CDR1 is MGHDK and CDR2 SYGVNS. The CDR3 is 10 amino acids. V was clipped by 6 bases and J by 6 bases, with 6 bases between them. CDR3: CASSRFEQYF. CDR3 nucleotide sequence: TGTGCCAGCAGCAGGTTCGAGCAGTACTTC.

The rearrangement links TRBV5-4 to TRBJ1-6; a weak D match, TRBD1 (6 bases). The V gene's germline CDR1 is SGHNT and CDR2 YYREEE (reference sequence). The CDR3 loop spans 15 amino acids. Trimming removed 0 bases from V and 5 bases from J, with 9 bases in between. The CDR3 spells CASSLDTGNNSPLHF. In nucleotides, the CDR3 is TGTGCCAGCAGCTTGGACACAGGGAATAATTCACCCCTCCACTTT. The variable domain in full, completed from reference TRBV5-4 and TRBJ1-6, reads ETGVTQSPTHLIKTRGQQVTLRCSSQSGHNTVSWYQQALGQGPQFIFQYYREEENGRGNFPPRFSGLQFPNYSSELNVNALELDDSALYLCASSLDTGNNSPLHFGNGTRLTVT.

The rearrangement links TRBV6-5 to TRBJ1-6, with 10 nucleotides matching TRBD1. The trim removed 5 bases at V and 9 bases at J, leaving 4 bases unmatched. This CDR3 spans 14 amino acids. The germline V gene encodes CDR1 MNHEY and CDR2 SVGAGI. The CDR3, as DNA: TGTGCCAGCAGTGCCCGGGACAGGGGTTCACCCCTCCACTTT. This encodes CASSARDRGSPLHF.